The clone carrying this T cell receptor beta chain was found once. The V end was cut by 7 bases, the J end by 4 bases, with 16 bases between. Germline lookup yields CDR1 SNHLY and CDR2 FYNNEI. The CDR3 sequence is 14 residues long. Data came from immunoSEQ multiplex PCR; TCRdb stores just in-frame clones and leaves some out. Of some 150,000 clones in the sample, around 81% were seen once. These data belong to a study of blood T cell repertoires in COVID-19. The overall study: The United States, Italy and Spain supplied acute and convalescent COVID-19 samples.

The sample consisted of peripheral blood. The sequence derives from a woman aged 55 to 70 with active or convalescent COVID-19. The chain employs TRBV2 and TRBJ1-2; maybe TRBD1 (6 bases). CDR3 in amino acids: CASTPDRYIYGYTF. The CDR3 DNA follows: TGTGCCAGCACCCCGGACAGATATATCTATGGCTACACCTTC.